The present entry profiles one T cell receptor (beta chain) with its context. Its cognate antigen is unknown. This entry is derived from a study of T cell responses to AZD1222 COVID-19 vaccine. Study-wide results and limits: The donors showed a predominance of white British ancestry and of females, with possible underestimation of clonal diversity.

TCRdb's table, derived via immunoSEQ multiplex PCR, lists solely in-frame clones and lacks some. This table has some 140,000 clones, roughly nine tenths appearing once. Germline V gene sequence: CDR1 SEHNR, CDR2 FQNEAQ (reference sequence). CDR3 length equals 15 residues. V trimming: 5 bases; J trimming: 3 bases; junction bases outside the gene matches: 9. The source material was peripheral blood, sampled on day 0 of AZD1222 vaccination. The genes are TRBV7-9 and TRBJ2-7; TRBD1 matches 8 bases. The sequence derives from an adult in good health. CDR3 protein: CASSRHPGTGYEQYF. The DNA of the CDR3 is TGTGCCAGCAGCCGACATCCGGGGACAGGCTACGAGCAGTACTTC. The full variable domain, with the rest looked up from reference TRBV7-9 and TRBJ2-7, is DTGVSQNPRHKITKRGQNVTFRCDPISEHNRLYWYRQTLGQGPEFLTYFQNEAQLEKSRLLSDRFSAERPKGSFSTLEIQRTEQGDSAMYLCASSRHPGTGYEQYFGPGTRLTVT.